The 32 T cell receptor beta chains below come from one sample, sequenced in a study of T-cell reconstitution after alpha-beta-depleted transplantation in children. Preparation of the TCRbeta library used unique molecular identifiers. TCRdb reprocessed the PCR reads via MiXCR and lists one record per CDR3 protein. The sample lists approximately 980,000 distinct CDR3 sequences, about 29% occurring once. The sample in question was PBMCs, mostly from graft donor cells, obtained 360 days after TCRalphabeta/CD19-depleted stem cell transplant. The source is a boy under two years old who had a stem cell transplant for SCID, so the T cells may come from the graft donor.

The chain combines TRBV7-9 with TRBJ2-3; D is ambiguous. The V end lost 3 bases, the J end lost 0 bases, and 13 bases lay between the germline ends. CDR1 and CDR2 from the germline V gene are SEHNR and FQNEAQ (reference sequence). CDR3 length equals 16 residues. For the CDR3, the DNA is TGTGCCAGCAGCTTCGGCGGCGGCTTTAGCACAGATACGCAGTATTTT. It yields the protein CASSFGGGFSTDTQYF.

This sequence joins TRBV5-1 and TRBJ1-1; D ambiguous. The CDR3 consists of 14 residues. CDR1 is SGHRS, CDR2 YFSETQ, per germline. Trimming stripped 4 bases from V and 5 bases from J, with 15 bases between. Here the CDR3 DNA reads TGCGCCAGCAGCCGGAGAGTTAGGGAGACTGAAGCTTTCTTT. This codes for CASSRRVRETEAFF.

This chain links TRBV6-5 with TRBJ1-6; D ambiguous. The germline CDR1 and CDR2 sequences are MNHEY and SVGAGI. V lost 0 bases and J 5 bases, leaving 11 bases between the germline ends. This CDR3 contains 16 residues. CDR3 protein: CASSYSRGGNNSPLHF. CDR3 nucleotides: TGTGCCAGCAGTTACTCTAGAGGCGGGAATAATTCACCCCTCCACTTT.

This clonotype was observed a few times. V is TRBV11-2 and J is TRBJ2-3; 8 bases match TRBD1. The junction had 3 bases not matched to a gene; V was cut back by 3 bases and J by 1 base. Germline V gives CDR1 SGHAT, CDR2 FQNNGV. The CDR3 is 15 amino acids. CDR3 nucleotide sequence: TGTGCCAGCAGCTTGGACAGGGTCCGCACAGATACGCAGTATTTT. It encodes CASSLDRVRTDTQYF. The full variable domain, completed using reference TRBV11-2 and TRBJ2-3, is EAGVAQSPRYKIIEKRQSVAFWCNPISGHATLYWYQQILGQGPKLLIQFQNNGVVDDSQLPKDRFSAERLKGVDSTLKIQPAKLEDSAVYLCASSLDRVRTDTQYFGPGTRLTVL.

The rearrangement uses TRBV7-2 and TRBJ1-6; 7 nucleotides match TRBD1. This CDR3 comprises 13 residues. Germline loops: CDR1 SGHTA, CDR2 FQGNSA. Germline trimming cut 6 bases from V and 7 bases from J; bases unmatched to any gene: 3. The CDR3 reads CASRDRRNSPLHF. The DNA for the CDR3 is TGTGCCAGCAGGGACAGGCGGAATTCACCCCTCCACTTT. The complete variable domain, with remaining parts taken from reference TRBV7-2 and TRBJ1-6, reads GAGVSQSPSNKVTEKGKDVELRCDPISGHTALYWYRQSLGQGLEFLIYFQGNSAPDKSGLPSDRFSAERTGGSVSTLTIQRTQQEDSAVYLCASRDRRNSPLHFGNGTRLTVT.

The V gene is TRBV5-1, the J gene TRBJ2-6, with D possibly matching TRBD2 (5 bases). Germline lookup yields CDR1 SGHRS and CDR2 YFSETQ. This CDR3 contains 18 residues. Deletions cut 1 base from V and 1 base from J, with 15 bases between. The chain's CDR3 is CASSLWGEIDSGANVLTF. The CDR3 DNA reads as TGCGCCAGCAGCTTGTGGGGAGAGATAGATTCTGGGGCCAACGTCCTGACTTTC.

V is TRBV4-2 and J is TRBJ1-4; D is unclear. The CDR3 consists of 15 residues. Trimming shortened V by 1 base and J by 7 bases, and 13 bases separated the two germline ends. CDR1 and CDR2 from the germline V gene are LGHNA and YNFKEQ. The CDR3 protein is CASSQGVFIVEKLFF. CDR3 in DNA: TGTGCCAGCAGCCAAGGAGTTTTTATAGTTGAAAAACTGTTTTTT.

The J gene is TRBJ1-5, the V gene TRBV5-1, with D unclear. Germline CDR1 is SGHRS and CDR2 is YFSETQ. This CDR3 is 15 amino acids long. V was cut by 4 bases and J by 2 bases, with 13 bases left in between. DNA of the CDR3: TGCGCCAGCAGCCCTGGGCCGCAGGGCAATCAGCCCCAGCATTTT. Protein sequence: CASSPGPQGNQPQHF.

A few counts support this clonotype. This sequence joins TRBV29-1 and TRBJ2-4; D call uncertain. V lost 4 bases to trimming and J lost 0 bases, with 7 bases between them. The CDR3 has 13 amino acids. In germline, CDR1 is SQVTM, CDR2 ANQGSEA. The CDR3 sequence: CSVGDIAKNIQYF. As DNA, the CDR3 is TGCAGCGTTGGAGATATAGCCAAAAACATTCAGTACTTC.

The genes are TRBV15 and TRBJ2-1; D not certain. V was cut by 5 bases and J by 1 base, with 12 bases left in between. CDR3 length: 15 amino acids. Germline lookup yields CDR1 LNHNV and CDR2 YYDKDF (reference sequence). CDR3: CATSRARWSYNEQFF. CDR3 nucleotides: TGTGCCACCAGCCGTGCCAGGTGGTCCTACAATGAGCAGTTCTTC.

CDR3 DNA: TGTGCCAGCAGTTTGGGGACTAGCGGGGGACCCAGCTCCTACAATGAGCAGTTCTTC. Translating gives CASSLGTSGGPSSYNEQFF. The J gene is TRBJ2-1, the V gene TRBV12-3 or TRBV12-4; TRBD2 agrees at 14 bases. This CDR3 has 19 amino acids. J gave up 0 bases and V 3 bases, and 7 bases lay outside the gene matches.

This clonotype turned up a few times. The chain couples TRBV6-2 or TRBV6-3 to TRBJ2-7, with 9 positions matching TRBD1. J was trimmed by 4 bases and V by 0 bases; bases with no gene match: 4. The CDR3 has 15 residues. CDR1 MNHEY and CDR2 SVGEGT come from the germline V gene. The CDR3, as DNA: TGTGCCAGCAGTTACTCACAGGACAGGGGTTACGAGCAGTACTTC. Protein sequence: CASSYSQDRGYEQYF.

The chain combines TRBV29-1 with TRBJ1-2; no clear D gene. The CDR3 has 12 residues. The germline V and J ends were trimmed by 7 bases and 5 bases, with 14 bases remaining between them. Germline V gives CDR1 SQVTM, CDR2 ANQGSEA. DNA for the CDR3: TGCAGCGCTGATCGGGGAGGATATGGCTACACCTTC. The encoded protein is CSADRGGYGYTF.

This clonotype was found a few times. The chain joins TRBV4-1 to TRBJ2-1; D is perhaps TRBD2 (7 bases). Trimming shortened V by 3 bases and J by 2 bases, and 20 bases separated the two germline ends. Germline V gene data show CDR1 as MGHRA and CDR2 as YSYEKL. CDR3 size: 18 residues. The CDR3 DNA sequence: TGCGCCAGCAGCCAGGAAGCCTGGGGGGGGCTCCCCTACAATGAGCAGTTCTTC. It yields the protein CASSQEAWGGLPYNEQFF.

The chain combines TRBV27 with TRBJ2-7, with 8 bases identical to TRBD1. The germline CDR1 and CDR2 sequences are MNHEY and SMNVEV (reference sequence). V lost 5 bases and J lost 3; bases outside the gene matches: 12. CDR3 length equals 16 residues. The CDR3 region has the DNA TGTGCCAGCAGTCCATTCGACAGGGGTGGGGGCTACGAGCAGTACTTC. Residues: CASSPFDRGGGYEQYF.

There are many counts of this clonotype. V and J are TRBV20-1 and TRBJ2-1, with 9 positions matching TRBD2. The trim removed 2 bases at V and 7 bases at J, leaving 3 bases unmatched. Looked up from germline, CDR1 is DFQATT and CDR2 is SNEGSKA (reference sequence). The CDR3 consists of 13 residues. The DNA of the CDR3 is TGCAGTGCTAGAATTAGCGGGGGAAATGAGCAGTTCTTC. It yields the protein CSARISGGNEQFF.

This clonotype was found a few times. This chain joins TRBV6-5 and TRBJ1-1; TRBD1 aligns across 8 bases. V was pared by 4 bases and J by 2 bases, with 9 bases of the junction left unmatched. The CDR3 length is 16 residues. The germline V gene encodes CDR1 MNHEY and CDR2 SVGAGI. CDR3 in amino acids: CASSSPSQGANTEAFF. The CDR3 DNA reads TGTGCCAGCAGTTCCCCCAGTCAGGGGGCAAACACTGAAGCTTTCTTT.

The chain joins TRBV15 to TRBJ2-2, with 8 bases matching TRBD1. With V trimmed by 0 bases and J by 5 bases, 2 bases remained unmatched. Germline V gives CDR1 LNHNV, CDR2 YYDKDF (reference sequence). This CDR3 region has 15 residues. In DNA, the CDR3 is TGTGCCACCAGCAGAGACCGACAGGGGACCGGGGAGCTGTTTTTT. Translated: CATSRDRQGTGELFF.

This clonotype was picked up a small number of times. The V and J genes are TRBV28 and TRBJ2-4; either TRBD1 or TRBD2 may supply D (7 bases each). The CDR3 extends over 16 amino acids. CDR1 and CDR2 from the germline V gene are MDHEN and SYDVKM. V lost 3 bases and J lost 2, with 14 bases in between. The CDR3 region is CASSLGGGPTKNIQYF. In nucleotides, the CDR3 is TGTGCCAGCAGTTTGGGAGGGGGCCCGACCAAAAACATTCAGTACTTC.

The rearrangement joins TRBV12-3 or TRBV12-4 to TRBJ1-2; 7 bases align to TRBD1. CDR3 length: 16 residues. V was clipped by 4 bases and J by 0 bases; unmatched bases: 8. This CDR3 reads CASSWGTASANYGYTF. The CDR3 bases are TGTGCCAGCAGTTGGGGGACAGCTTCAGCTAACTATGGCTACACCTTC.

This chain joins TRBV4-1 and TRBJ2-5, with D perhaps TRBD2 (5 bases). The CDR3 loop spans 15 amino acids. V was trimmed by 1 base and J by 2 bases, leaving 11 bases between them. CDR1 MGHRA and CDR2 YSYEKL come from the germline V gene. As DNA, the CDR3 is TGCGCCAGCAGCCAAGTGCAGCGGATACAAGAGACCCAGTACTTC. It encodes CASSQVQRIQETQYF.

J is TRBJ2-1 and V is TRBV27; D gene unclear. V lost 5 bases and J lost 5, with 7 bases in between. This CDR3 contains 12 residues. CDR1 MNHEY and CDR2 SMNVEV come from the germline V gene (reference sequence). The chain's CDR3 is CASSSLNNEQFF. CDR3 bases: TGTGCCAGCAGTAGTCTCAACAATGAGCAGTTCTTC.

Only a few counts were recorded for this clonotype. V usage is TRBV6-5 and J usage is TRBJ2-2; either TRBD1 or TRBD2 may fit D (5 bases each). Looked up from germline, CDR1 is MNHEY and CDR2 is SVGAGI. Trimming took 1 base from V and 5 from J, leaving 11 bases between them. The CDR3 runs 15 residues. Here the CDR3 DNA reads TGTGCCAGCAGTTACTGGGACGAGGGTACCGGGGAGCTGTTTTTT. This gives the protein CASSYWDEGTGELFF.

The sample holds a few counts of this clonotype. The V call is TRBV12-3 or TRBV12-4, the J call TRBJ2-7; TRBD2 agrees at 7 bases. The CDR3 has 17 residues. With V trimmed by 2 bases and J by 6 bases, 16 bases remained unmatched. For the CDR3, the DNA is TGTGCCAGCAGTTTATACGCTTTGCGGGGGAAGGGCGGCGAGCAGTACTTC. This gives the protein CASSLYALRGKGGEQYF.

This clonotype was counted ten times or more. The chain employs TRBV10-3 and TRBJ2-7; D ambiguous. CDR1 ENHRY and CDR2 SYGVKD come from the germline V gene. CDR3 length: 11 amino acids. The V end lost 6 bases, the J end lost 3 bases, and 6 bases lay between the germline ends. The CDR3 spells CAISDDYEQYF. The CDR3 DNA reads TGTGCCATCAGCGACGACTACGAGCAGTACTTC.

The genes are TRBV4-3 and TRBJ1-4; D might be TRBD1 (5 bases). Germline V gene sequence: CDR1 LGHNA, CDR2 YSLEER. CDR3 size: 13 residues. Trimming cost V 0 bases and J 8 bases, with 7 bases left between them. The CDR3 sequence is CASSQDQGEKLFF. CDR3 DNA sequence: TGCGCCAGCAGCCAAGATCAGGGAGAAAAACTGTTTTTT.

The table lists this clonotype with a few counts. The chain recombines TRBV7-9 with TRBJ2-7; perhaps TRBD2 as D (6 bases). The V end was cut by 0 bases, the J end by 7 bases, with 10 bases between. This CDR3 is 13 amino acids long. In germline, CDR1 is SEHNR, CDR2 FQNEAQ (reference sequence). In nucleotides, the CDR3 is TGTGCCAGCAGCTTAGCTCCGGGAGTTGAGCAGTACTTC. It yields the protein CASSLAPGVEQYF.

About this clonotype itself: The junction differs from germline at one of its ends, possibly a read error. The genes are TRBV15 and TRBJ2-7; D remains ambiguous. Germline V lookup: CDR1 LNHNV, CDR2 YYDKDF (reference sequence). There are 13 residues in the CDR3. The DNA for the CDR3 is TGTGACACCAGCAGTCCCGCGGTGAACGAGCAGTACTTC. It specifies CDTSSPAVNEQYF.

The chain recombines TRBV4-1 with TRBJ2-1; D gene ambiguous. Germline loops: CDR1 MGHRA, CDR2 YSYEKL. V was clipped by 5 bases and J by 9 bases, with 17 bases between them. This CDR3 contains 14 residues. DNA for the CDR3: TGCGCCAGCAGCTCGGCCAACCGGGTGTTTGAGCAGTTCTTC. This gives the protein CASSSANRVFEQFF.

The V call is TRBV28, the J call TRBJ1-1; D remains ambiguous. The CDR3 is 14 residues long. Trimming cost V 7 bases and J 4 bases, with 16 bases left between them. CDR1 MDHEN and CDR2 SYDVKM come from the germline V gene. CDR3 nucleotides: TGTGCCAGCACCCACTTAGGGAGAAGCACTGAAGCTTTCTTT. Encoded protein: CASTHLGRSTEAFF.

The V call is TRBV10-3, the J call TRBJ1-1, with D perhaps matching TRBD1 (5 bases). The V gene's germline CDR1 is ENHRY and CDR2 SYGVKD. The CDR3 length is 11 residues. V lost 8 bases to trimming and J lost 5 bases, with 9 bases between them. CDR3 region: CAIGAQTEAFF. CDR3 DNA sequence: TGTGCCATCGGGGCGCAGACTGAAGCTTTCTTT.

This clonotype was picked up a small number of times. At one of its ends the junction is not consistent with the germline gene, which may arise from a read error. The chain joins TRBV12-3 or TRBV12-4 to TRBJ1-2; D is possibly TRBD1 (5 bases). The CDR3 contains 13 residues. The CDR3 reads CASRLDSNYGYTF. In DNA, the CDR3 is TGTGCCAGCAGATTAGACAGCAACTATGGCTACACCTTC.